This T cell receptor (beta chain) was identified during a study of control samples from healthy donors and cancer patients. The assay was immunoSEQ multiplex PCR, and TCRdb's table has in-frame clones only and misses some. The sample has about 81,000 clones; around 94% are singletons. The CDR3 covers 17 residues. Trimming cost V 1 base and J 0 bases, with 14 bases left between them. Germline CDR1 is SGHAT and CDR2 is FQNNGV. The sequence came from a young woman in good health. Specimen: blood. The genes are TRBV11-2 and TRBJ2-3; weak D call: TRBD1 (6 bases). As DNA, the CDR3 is TGTGCCAGCAGCTTAGGTCAGGGGTTTGCGAGCACAGATACGCAGTATTTT. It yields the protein CASSLGQGFASTDTQYF.